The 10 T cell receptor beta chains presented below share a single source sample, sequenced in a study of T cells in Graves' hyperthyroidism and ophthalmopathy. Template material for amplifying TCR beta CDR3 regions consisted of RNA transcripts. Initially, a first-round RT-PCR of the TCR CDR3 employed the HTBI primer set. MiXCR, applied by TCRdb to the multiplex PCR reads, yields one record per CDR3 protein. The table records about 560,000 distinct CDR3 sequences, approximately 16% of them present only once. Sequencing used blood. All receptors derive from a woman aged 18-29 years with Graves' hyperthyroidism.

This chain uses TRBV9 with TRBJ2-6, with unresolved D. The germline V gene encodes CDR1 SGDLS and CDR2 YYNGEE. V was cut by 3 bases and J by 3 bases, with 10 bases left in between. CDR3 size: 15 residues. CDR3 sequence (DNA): TGTGCCAGCAGCGAGTTTTCGATTGGGGCCAACGTCCTGACTTTC. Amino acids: CASSEFSIGANVLTF.

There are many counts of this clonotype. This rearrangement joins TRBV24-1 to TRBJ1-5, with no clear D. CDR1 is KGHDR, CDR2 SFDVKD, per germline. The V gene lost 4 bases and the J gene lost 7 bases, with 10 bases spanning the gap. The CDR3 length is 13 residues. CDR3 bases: TGTGCCACCAGTGAGACCTTTGGACAGCCCCAGCATTTT. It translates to CATSETFGQPQHF.

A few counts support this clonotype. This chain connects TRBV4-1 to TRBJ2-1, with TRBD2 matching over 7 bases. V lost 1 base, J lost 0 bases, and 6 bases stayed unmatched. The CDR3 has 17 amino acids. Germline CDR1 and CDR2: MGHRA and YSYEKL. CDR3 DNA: TGCGCCAGCAGCCAAGCTTTAGCGGGTAGCTCCTACAATGAGCAGTTCTTC. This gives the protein CASSQALAGSSYNEQFF.

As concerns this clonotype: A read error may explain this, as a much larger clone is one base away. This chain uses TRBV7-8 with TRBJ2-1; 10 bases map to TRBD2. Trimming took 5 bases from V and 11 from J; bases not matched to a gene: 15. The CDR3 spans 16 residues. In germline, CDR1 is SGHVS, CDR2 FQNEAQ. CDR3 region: CASSQVKAGGPGKQFF. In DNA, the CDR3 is TGTGCCAGCAGCCAAGTTAAAGCGGGGGGGCCGGGTAAGCAGTTCTTC.

Here the CDR3 DNA reads TGCGCCAGCAGCTTTGACAGGCATGAGCAGTTCTTC. It encodes CASSFDRHEQFF. This chain uses TRBV5-1 with TRBJ2-1, with D possibly matching TRBD1 (6 bases). CDR1 SGHRS and CDR2 YFSETQ come from the germline V gene. V was trimmed by 2 bases and J by 8 bases, leaving 8 bases between them. CDR3 length: 12 residues.

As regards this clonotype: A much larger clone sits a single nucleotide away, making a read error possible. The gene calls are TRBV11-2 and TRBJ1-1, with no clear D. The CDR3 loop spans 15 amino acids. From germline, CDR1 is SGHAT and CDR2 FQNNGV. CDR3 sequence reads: CASSQNRSLNTEACF. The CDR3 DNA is TGTGCCAGCAGTCAGAATAGGTCTTTAAACACTGAAGCTTGCTTT.

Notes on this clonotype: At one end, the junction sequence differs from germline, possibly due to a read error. As DNA, the CDR3 is TGTGCCAGCTCACCGTCCGCGAGTCTAAACACTGGAGCTTTCTTT. This sequence encodes CASSPSASLNTGAFF. The chain links TRBV18 to TRBJ1-1; D not resolved. The CDR3 runs 15 residues. Germline values: CDR1 KGHSH, CDR2 LQKENI.

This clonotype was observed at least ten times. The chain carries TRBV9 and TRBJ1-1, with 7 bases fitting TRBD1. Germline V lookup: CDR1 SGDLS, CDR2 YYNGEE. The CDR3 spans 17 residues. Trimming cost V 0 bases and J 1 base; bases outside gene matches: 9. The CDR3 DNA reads TGTGCCAGCAGCGTAGTCCTTGGCAGGGGGTCGAACACTGAAGCTTTCTTT. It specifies CASSVVLGRGSNTEAFF.

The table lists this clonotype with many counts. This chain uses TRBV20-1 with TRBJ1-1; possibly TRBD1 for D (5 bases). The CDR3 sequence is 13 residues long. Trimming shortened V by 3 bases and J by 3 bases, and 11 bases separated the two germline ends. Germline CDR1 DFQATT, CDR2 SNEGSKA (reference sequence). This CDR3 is CSASHLGDTEAFF. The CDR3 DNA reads TGCAGTGCTAGTCATTTGGGGGACACTGAAGCTTTCTTT.

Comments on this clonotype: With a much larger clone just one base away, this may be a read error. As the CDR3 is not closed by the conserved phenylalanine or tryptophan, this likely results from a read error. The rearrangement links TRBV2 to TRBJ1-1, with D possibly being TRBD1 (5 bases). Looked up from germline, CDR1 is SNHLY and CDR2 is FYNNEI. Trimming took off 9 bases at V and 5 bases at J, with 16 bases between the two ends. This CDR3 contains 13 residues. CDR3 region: CASVGWGWTEAFL. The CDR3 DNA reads TGTGCCAGTGTGGGTTGGGGGTGGACTGAAGCTTTCCTT.